This TCR beta chain was captured by sequencing in a study of blood T cell repertoires in COVID-19. In the study overall: Material from acute and convalescent COVID-19 was sourced from the United States, Italy and Spain.

This CDR3 is built from 18 residues. Germline V gene lookup returns CDR1 SEHNR and CDR2 FQNEAQ (reference sequence). Trimming stripped 1 base from V and 5 bases from J, with 23 bases between. Donors of Cohort 3 who recovered were those that had two negative PCRs, clearance, or symptom resolution. Study processing details: It was from reference gene primer amplification that nucleated cell counts were estimated. Some clones are missing from TCRdb's copy, which holds only in-frame ones; the method was immunoSEQ multiplex PCR. The DNA was the basis for D and trimming; V, J and clone size are from that table. Of 310,000 or so clones listed, approximately 86% are singletons.

The sample was PBMCs or T cells enriched from blood (not recorded which). The clonotype comes from a woman under 30 who had recovered from COVID-19. The rearrangement links TRBV7-9 to TRBJ1-2, with D possibly matching TRBD1 (6 bases). The CDR3 spells CASSLGEGSMTGVYGYTF. The CDR3 nucleotides read TGTGCCAGCAGCTTAGGGGAAGGGTCGATGACAGGAGTTTATGGCTACACCTTC.